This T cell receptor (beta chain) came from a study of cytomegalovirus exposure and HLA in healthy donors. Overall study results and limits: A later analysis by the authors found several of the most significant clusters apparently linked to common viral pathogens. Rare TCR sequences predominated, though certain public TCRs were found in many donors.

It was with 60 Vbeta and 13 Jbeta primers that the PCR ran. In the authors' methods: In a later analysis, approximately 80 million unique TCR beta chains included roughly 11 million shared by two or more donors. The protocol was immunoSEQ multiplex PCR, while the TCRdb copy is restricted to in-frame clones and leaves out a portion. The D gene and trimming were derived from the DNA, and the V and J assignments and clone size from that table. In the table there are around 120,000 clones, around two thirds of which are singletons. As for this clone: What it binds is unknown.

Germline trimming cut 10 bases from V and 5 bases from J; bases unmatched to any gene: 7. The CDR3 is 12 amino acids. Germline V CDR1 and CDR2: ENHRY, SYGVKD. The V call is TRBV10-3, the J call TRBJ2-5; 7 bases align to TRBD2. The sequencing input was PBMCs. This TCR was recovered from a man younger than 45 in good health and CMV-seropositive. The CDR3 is CATASGGETQYF. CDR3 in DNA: TGTGCCACTGCCTCCGGGGGGGAGACCCAGTACTTC.